These T cell receptor beta chains were read from a single sample in a study of monozygotic twins with inflammatory bowel disease. TCRdb reprocessed the 5' RACE reads, keeping one entry per CDR3 protein, no DNA. The sample yields approximately 340,000 distinct CDR3 sequences, of which the top ten take up approximately 2%. Sequenced: blood. These receptors came from a human donor with ulcerative colitis or Crohn's disease, or a healthy co-twin of an affected twin (not recorded which). The CDR3 runs from the conserved cysteine through the conserved F or W.

v_call	j_call	cdr3_aa
TRBV29-1	TRBJ1-3	CSVITGSGNTIYF
TRBV7-2	TRBJ2-7	CASSSGLAGIPEQYF
TRBV6-5	TRBJ1-2	CASSYSKTDGCYGYTF
TRBV28	TRBJ2-7	CASSLSFGSQGRSEQYF
TRBV6-5	TRBJ2-2	CASSYVGGELFF
TRBV7-2	TRBJ2-2	CASSRSRTDTGELFF
TRBV28	TRBJ1-5	CASRQSNQPQHF
TRBV5-1	TRBJ1-6	CASSPDPTGLGSPLHF
TRBV28	TRBJ1-1	CASSPSRVGVKGNEAFF
TRBV4-3	TRBJ2-5	CASSSLAGATGETQYF
TRBV4-3	TRBJ1-2	CASSHTGTGSYGYTF
TRBV28	TRBJ2-7	CASSPQQVLRYEQYF
TRBV20-1	TRBJ1-1	CSARGRTLNTEAFF
TRBV13	TRBJ2-3	CASGDRAGTDTQYF
TRBV3-1	TRBJ1-2	CASSQDLVLGQEYGYTF
TRBV9	TRBJ2-3	CASSVAWTRTDTQYF
TRBV20-1	TRBJ1-1	CSAARDRGQGEAFF
TRBV20-1	TRBJ2-4	CSTDGDGAKNIQYF
TRBV3-1	TRBJ2-5	CASRPGLAVRRETQYF
TRBV20-1	TRBJ2-2	CSARVGKGAGELFF
TRBV7-9	TRBJ2-7	CASSLPQGSYEQYF